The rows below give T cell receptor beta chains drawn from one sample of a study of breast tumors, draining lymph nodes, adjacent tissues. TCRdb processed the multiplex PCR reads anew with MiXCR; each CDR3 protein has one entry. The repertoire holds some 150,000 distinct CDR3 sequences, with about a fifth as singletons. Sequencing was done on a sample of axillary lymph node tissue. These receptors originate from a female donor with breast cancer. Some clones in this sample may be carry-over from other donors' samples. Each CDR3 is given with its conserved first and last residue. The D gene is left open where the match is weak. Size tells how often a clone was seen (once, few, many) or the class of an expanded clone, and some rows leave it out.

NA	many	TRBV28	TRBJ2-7	TGTGCCAGCAGTTTAAACCGTGCTGGCGAGCAGTACTTC	CASSLNRAGEQYF
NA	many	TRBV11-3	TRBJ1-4	TGTGCCAGCAGTCGTACCGGGACTACTGAAAAACTGTTTTTT	CASSRTGTTEKLFF
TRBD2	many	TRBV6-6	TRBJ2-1	TGTGCCAGCAATTGGAATCCGGGAGGGCCCTACAATGAGCAGTTCTTC	CASNWNPGGPYNEQFF
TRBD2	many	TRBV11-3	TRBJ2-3	TGTGCCAGCAGCTCCGGGACTAGCGGCTTGGTTACGCAGTATTTT	CASSSGTSGLVTQYF
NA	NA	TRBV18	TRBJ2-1	TGTGCCAGCTCACCGGGGTTGCGCAATGAGCAGTTCTTC	CASSPGLRNEQFF
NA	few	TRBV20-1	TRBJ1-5	TGCAGTGCTAGAGATAGGGGGACGGCAAATCGGCCCCAGCATTTT	CSARDRGTANRPQHF
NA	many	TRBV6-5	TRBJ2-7	TGTGCCAGCAGGGGGGGGGCTATTTACGAGCAGTACTTC	CASRGGAIYEQYF
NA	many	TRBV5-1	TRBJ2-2	TGCGCCAGCAGCTTGGGAGGGCAGAACACCGGGGAGCTGTTTTTT	CASSLGGQNTGELFF
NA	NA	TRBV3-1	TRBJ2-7	TGTGCCAGAAGCCCCAGAGGGTTATTCCACGAGCAGTACTTC	CARSPRGLFHEQYF
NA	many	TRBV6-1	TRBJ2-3	TGTGCCAGCAGTGGGCTAACTGGGACAGATACGCAGTATTTT	CASSGLTGTDTQYF
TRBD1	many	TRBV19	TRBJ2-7	TGTGCCAGTAGTAACCTCGACAGGGGCTACGAGCAGTACTTC	CASSNLDRGYEQYF
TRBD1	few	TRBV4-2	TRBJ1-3	TGTGCCAGCAGCCAAGATCCCGGGACAGGGTTTCTTAACTCTGGAAACACCATATATTTT	CASSQDPGTGFLNSGNTIYF
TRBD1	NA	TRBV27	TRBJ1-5	TGTGCCAGCAGTAGCAGGACAGGGGTTCAGCCCCAGCATTTT	CASSSRTGVQPQHF
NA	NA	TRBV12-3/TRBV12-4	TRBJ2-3	TGTGCCAGCAGTCCTAGTGGCGGCACAGATACGCAGTGTTTT	CASSPSGGTDTQCF
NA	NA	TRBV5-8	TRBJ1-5	TGTGCCAGCAGCTTGCGGGGGAATCAGCCCCAGCATTTT	CASSLRGNQPQHF
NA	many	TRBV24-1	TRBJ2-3	TGTGCCACCAGTGATAGGAGAGATACGCAGTATTTT	CATSDRRDTQYF
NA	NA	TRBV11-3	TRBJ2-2	TGTGCCAGCAGCTTTGGTTTGAACACCGGGGAGCTGTTTTTT	CASSFGLNTGELFF
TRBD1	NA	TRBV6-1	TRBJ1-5	TGTGCCAGCAGTCGTCCCGGGACAGGGGGAGGCCAGCCCCAGCATTTT	CASSRPGTGGGQPQHF
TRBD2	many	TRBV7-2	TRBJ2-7	TGTGCCAGCAAAAAAGGGGCTAGCGGGACCTACGAGCAGTACTTC	CASKKGASGTYEQYF
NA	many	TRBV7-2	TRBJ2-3	TGTGCCAGCAGGGTAACAGGACACCCCACAGATACGCAGTATTTT	CASRVTGHPTDTQYF
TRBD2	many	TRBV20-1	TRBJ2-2	TGCAGTGCTAGCGGGGACTACGCGAACACCGGGGAGCTGTTTTTT	CSASGDYANTGELFF
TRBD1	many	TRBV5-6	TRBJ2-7	TGTGCCAGCAGCGAATCCGGGACAGGGTATCAGGAGCAGTACTTC	CASSESGTGYQEQYF
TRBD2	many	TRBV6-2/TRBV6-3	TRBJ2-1	TGTGCCAGCAGAAAGAGCGGGAGGGGGGGCGAGGAGCAGTTCTTC	CASRKSGRGGEEQFF
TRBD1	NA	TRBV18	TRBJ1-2	TGTGCCAGCTCACCACCGGTGACAGGGTATGGCTACGCCTTC	CASSPPVTGYGYAF
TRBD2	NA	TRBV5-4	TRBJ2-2	TGTGCCAGCAGCCACGGACTAGCGGGAGGGAACACCGGGGAGCTGTTTTTT	CASSHGLAGGNTGELFF
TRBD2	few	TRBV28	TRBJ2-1	TGTGCCAGCAGTTTATCTGGCCTAGCGGACAACAATGAGCAGTTCTTC	CASSLSGLADNNEQFF
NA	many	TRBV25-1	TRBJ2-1	TGTGCCAGCGTTCAGGACGTACCCGCTGAGCAGTTCTTC	CASVQDVPAEQFF
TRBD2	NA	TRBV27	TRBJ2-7	TGTGCCAGCAGACAAGGTAGCGGGCCCTACGAGCAGTACTTC	CASRQGSGPYEQYF
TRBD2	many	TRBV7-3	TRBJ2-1	TGTGCCAGCAGCTTAAGGGGGGGAGTTGGTAATGAGCAGTTCTTC	CASSLRGGVGNEQFF
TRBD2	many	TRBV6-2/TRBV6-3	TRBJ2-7	TGTGCCAGCAGTTCCTCCTTTAGCGGGAGGGTTCGCGAGCAGTACTTC	CASSSSFSGRVREQYF
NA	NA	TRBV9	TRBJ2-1	TGTGCCAGCAGCGTCACCTCGGACTCCCCACATGAGCAGTTCTTC	CASSVTSDSPHEQFF
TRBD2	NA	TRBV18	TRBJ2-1	TGTGCCAGCTCACCACCCTCGACTAGCGGTGTCTCCTACAATGAGCAGTTCTTC	CASSPPSTSGVSYNEQFF
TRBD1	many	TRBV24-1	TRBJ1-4	TGTGCCACCAGTGATCCCGGGACAGATGAAAAACTGTTTTTT	CATSDPGTDEKLFF
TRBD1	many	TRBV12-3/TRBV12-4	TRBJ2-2	TGTGCCAGCAGTGCCCAAGGGACAGGGGCTAACGGGGAGCTGTTTTTT	CASSAQGTGANGELFF
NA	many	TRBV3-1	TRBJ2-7	TGTGCCAGCAGCCAAGAGCCCCACCCACGCACCTACGAGCAGTACTTC	CASSQEPHPRTYEQYF
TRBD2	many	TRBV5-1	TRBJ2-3	TGCGCCAGCAGCTTGGCTTTTAGCGGGAGCTCTGGGGATACGCAGTATTTT	CASSLAFSGSSGDTQYF
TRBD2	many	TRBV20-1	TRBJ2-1	TGCAGTGCAACAATAGTAGGGACTAGCGGGAATAGGGAGTTCTTC	CSATIVGTSGNREFF
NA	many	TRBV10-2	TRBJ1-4	TGCGCCAGCAGTCGGGGCGGCGAAAAACTGTTTTTT	CASSRGGEKLFF
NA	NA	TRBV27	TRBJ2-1	TGTGCCAGCAGTAGAGAGAGGGGGACCAATGAGCAGTTCTTC	CASSRERGTNEQFF
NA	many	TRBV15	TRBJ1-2	TGTGCCACCAGCAGAGATCGGGAGGAAAACTATGGCTACACCTTC	CATSRDREENYGYTF
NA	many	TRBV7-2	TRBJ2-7	TGTGCCAGCAGCTTCCGACTAGGCGAGCAGTACTTC	CASSFRLGEQYF
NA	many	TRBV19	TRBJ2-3	TGTGCCAGTAGTTGGGGGGGGCTCGACACAGATACGCAGTATTTT	CASSWGGLDTDTQYF
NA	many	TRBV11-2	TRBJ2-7	TGTGCCAGCAGCTTAGGAGGCCAAACAAAAGCCTACGAGCAGTACTTC	CASSLGGQTKAYEQYF
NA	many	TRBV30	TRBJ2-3	TGTGCCTGGAGTGGGGGGATGAGGCCCACGCAGTATTTT	CAWSGGMRPTQYF
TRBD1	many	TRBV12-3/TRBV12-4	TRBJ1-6	TGTGCCAGCAGTTTAGATGACAGGGATAATTCACCCCTCCACTTT	CASSLDDRDNSPLHF